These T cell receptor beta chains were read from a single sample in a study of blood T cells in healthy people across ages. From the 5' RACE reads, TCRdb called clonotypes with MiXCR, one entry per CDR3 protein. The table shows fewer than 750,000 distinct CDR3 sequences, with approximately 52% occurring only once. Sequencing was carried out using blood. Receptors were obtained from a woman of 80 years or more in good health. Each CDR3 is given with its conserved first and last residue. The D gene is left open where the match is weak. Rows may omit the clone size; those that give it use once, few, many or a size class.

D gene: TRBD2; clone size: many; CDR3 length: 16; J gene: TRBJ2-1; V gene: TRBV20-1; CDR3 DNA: TGCAGTGCTAGTTGGGTACGACTAGCGGGGCGTGGGGAGCAGTTCTTC; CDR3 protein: CSASWVRLAGRGEQFF
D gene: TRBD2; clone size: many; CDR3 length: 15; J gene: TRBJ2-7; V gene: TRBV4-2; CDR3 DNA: TGTGCCAGCAGCCAAGGACTAGCGGTAACCTACGAGCAGTACTTC; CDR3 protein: CASSQGLAVTYEQYF
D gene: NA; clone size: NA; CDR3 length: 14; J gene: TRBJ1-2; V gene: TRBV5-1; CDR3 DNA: TGCGCCAGCAGCTTCGGAGAGACCCAAAGAGGCTACACCTTC; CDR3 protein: CASSFGETQRGYTF
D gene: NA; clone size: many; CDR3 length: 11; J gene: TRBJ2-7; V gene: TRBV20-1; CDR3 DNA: TGCAGTGCTAGGAGTAGGGACGAGCAGTACTTC; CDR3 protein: CSARSRDEQYF
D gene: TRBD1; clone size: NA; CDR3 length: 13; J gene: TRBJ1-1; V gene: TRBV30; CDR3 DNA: TGTGCCTGGATGGGGGGACAGGGCCGCCGGGCTTTCTTT; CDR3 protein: CAWMGGQGRRAFF
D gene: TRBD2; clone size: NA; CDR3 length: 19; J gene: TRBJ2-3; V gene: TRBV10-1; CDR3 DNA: TGCGCCAGCAGTCCCGTCGAGGGCGGACTAGCGGGGCGTGGAGATACGCAGTATTTT; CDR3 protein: CASSPVEGGLAGRGDTQYF
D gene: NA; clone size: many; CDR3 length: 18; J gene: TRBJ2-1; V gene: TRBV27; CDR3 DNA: TGTGCCAGCAGTTTATGGGGGAGGGCCAGCACAGGGGGAAATGAGCAGTTCTTC; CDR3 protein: CASSLWGRASTGGNEQFF
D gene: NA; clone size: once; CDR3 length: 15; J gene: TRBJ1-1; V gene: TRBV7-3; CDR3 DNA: TGTGCCAGCAGCTTAAAGGCCGGGGGGAACACTGAAGCTTTCTTT; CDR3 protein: CASSLKAGGNTEAFF
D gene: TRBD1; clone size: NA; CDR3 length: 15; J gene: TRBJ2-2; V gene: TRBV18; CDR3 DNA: TGTGCCAGCTCAACACAGGGGCTGAACACCGGGGAGCTGTTTTTT; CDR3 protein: CASSTQGLNTGELFF
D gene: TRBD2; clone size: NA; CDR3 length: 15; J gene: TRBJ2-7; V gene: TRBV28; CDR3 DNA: TGTGCCAGCAGTGAACGGGGGGGCCGAATCTACGAGCAGTACTTC; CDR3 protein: CASSERGGRIYEQYF
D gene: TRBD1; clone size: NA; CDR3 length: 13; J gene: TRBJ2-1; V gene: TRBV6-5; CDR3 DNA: TGTGCCAGCAGCAGTACAGGGGTTAGTGAGCAGTTCTTC; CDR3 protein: CASSSTGVSEQFF
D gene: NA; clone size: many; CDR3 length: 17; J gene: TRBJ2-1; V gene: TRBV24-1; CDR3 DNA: TGTGCCACCAGTGGTTTTCGGGGGGACAGCTCCTACAATGAGCAGTTCTTC; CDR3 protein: CATSGFRGDSSYNEQFF
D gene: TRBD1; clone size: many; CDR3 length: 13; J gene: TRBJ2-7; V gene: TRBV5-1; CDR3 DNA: TGCGCCAGCAGCTTACCCCAGGGGGACGAGCAGTACTTC; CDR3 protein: CASSLPQGDEQYF
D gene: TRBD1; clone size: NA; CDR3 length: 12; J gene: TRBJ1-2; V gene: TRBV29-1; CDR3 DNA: TGCAGCGTCGGACAGGGAGTAGGCGGCTACACCTTC; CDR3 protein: CSVGQGVGGYTF
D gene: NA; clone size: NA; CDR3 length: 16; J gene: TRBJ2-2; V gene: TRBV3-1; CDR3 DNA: TGTGCCAGCAGCGTAGGGCTAGCATACTCCACCGGGGAGCTGTTTTTT; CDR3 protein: CASSVGLAYSTGELFF
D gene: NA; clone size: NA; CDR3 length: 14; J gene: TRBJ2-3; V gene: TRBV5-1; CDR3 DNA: TGCGCCAGCAGCTGGAGGCTAAGCACAGATACGCAGTATTTT; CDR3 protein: CASSWRLSTDTQYF
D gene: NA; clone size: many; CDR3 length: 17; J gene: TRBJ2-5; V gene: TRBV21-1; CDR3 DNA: TGTGCCAGCAGCCACTTAAATCCTATGCAGGGGAAAGAGACCCAGTACTTC; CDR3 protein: CASSHLNPMQGKETQYF
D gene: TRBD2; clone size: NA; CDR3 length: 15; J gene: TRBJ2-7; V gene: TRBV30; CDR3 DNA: TGTGCCTGGACTTTGGGACTAGCGGGAGTTTACGAGCAGTACTTC; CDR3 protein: CAWTLGLAGVYEQYF
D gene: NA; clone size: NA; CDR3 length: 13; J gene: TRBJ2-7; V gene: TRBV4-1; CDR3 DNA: TGCGCCAGCAGCCAACTACAGTTTAACGAGCAGTACTTC; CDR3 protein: CASSQLQFNEQYF
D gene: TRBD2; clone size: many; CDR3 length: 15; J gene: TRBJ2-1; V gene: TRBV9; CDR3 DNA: TGTGCCAGCAGCCAGGAGAGCGGGGGGGCAAATGAGCAGTTCTTC; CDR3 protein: CASSQESGGANEQFF
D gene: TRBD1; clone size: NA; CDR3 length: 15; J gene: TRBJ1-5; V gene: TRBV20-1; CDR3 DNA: TGCAGTGCTAGAGGGGACAGCCTTAGCAATCAGCCCCAGCATTTT; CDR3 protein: CSARGDSLSNQPQHF
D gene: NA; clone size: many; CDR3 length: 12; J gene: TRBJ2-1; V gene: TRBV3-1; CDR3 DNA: TGTGCCAGCAGCCAAGTCCACAATGAGCAGTTCTTC; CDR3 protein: CASSQVHNEQFF
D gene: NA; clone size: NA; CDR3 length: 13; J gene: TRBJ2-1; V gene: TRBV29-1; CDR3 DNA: TGCAGCGTATTGGTGGGGGAGTATAATGAGCAGTTCTTC; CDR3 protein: CSVLVGEYNEQFF
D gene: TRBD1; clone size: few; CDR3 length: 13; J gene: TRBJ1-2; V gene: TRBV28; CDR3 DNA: TGTGCCAGCCTGGACAGGGATAAGTATGGCTACACCTTC; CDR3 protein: CASLDRDKYGYTF
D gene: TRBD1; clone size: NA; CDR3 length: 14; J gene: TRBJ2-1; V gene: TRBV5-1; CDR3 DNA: TGCGCCAGCAGCTCCGGGACAGACTACAAGGAGCAGTTCTTC; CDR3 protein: CASSSGTDYKEQFF
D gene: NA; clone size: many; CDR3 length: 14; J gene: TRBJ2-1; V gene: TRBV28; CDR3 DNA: TGTGCCAGCCAAGGATGGCCCTCCTACAATGAGCAGTTCTTC; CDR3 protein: CASQGWPSYNEQFF
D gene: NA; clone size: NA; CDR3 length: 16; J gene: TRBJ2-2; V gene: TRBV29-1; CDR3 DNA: TGCAGCGTTGAAGGTAACAGGGATCAGAACACCGGGGAGCTGTTTTTT; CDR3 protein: CSVEGNRDQNTGELFF
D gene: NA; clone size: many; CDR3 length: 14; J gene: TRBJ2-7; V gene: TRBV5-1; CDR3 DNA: TGCGCCAGCAGCTCTATCGGGCCCAACTACGAGCAGTACTTC; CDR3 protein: CASSSIGPNYEQYF
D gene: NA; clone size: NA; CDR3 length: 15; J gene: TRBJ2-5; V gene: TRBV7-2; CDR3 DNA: TGTGCCAGCAGCTTAACCAGGGGAAACCAAGAGACCCAGTACTTC; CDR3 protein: CASSLTRGNQETQYF
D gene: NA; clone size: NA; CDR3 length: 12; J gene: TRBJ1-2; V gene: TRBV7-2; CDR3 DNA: TGTGTCAGCAGCTTTAGCCGTTATGGCTACACCTTC; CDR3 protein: CVSSFSRYGYTF
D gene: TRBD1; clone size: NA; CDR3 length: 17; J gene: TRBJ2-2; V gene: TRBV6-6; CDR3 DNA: TGTGCCAGCAGCCCCGGGACAGGGGGCGTTCGCACCGGGGAGCTGTTTTTT; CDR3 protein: CASSPGTGGVRTGELFF
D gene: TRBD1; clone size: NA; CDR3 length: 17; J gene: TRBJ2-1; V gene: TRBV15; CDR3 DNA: TGTGCCACCAGCAGGGTTCCGGGACAGGGTTTAGGTAATGAGCGGTTCTTC; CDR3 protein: CATSRVPGQGLGNERFF
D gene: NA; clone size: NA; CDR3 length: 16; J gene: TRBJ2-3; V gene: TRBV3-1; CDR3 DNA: TGTGCCAGCAGCCGCGGACAGACTCCTTGGACAGATACGCAGTATTTT; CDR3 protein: CASSRGQTPWTDTQYF
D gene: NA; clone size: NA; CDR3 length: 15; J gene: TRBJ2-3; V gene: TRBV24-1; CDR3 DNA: TGTGCCACCAGTCCCGCCGAGGGGAGGACAGATACGCAGTATTTT; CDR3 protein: CATSPAEGRTDTQYF
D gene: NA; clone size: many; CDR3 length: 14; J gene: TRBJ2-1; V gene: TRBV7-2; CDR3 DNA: TGTGCCAGCAGCTCTCAACTGCCCAGTGGGGAGCAGTTCTTC; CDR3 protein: CASSSQLPSGEQFF
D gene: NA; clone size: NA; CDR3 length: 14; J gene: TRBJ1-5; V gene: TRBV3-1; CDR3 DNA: TGTGCCAGCAGCCAAGGAGAGACACATCAGCCCCAGCATTTT; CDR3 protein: CASSQGETHQPQHF
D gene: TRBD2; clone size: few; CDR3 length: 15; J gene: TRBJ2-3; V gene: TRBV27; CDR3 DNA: TGTGCCAGCAGGTTACTAGCGGGGGGTCAGAATACGCAGTATTTT; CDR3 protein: CASRLLAGGQNTQYF